Following are 18 T cell receptor beta chains from one sample sequenced in a study of post-analysis software for immune sequencing data. Study results and caveats: Roughly 5 TRBV segments, including TRBV5-6, TRBV5-1 and TRBV20-1, were more frequent in patients than controls.

Prepared libraries of TCR beta cDNA carried unique molecular identifiers. One entry per CDR3 protein results from TCRdb running MiXCR on the PCR reads. The table records 700,000 to 800,000 distinct CDR3 sequences, just under 30% of them present only once. The antigens of these receptors remain unknown. The specimen sequenced was blood. The source of these receptors is a girl aged 10-17 years with multiple sclerosis.

Ten or more counts support this clonotype. J is TRBJ2-7 and V is TRBV6-5; D is possibly TRBD1 or TRBD2 (5 bases each). CDR1 MNHEY and CDR2 SVGAGI come from the germline V gene. V lost 6 bases to trimming and J lost 3 bases, with 9 bases between them. The CDR3 loop spans 12 amino acids. CDR3 sequence: CASRSGGYEQYF. DNA of the CDR3: TGTGCCAGCAGAAGTGGGGGCTACGAGCAGTACTTC.

This clonotype was observed a few times. CDR3 region: CASMSSSTDTQYF. The CDR3 nucleotides read TGTGCCAGCATGTCGAGTTCGACAGATACGCAGTATTTT. V gene TRBV6-5 combines with J gene TRBJ2-3; D gene ambiguous. Trimming left V 7 bases short and J 3 bases short, with 11 bases between. The CDR3 contains 13 residues. Germline lookup yields CDR1 MNHEY and CDR2 SVGAGI.

This clonotype showed up just a few times. The CDR3 DNA reads as TGTGCCACCAGCAGGGAACCCGGACGGAGCACAGATACGCAGTATTTT. This encodes CATSREPGRSTDTQYF. The chain uses TRBV15 and TRBJ2-3; D not resolved. The germline gives CDR1 LNHNV, CDR2 YYDKDF (reference sequence). The CDR3 is 16 residues long. V was trimmed by 3 bases and J by 0 bases, leaving 13 bases between them.

The V call is TRBV5-6, the J call TRBJ1-2; 7 bases line up with TRBD1. Germline V CDR1 and CDR2: SGHDT, YYEEEE. The CDR3 runs 20 residues. Unmatched junction bases numbered 27, after V lost 2 bases and J lost 8 bases. The CDR3 reads CASSFSPARDRVRPRAGYTF. In DNA form, the CDR3 reads TGTGCCAGCAGCTTCAGCCCCGCCAGGGACAGAGTGCGACCCCGAGCGGGCTACACCTTC.

At least ten counts were recorded for this clonotype. The genes are TRBV7-2 and TRBJ2-7; D remains unclear. Germline values: CDR1 SGHTA, CDR2 FQGNSA. There are 11 residues in the CDR3. Trimming removed 5 bases at V and 4 bases at J, with 6 bases between. The CDR3 coding sequence is TGTGCCAGCAGCGTATTATACGAGCAGTACTTC. As protein: CASSVLYEQYF. The complete variable domain, with remaining parts taken from reference TRBV7-2 and TRBJ2-7, reads GAGVSQSPSNKVTEKGKDVELRCDPISGHTALYWYRQSLGQGLEFLIYFQGNSAPDKSGLPSDRFSAERTGGSVSTLTIQRTQQEDSAVYLCASSVLYEQYFGPGTRLTVT.

The chain employs TRBV15 and TRBJ1-5; D not resolved. CDR1 is LNHNV, CDR2 YYDKDF, per germline (reference sequence). Trimming took off 0 bases at V and 7 bases at J, with 13 bases between the two ends. The CDR3 runs 15 residues. The CDR3: CATSRDRPISQPQHF. The CDR3 bases are TGTGCCACCAGCAGAGATAGGCCAATCAGCCAGCCCCAGCATTTT.

This chain uses TRBV14 with TRBJ2-2; TRBD2 matches 8 bases. The CDR3 has 17 amino acids. Germline values: CDR1 SGHDN, CDR2 FVKESK. Unmatched junction bases numbered 16, after V lost 0 bases and J lost 13 bases. The CDR3 bases are TGTGCCAGCAGCCAAGATAGACTAGCGTTTTCCGCGTCGTGGCTGTTTTTT. This gives the protein CASSQDRLAFSASWLFF.

The rearrangement joins TRBV20-1 to TRBJ2-1; unclear D gene. Germline assignment: CDR1 DFQATT and CDR2 SNEGSKA (reference sequence). The CDR3 runs to 10 residues. V gave up 5 bases and J gave up 5 bases, with 4 bases separating them. The CDR3 reads CSAPDNEQFF. The CDR3 DNA follows: TGCAGTGCTCCTGACAATGAGCAGTTCTTC.

This clonotype has more than one count but fewer than ten. The chain is built from TRBV27 and TRBJ1-5; D gene uncertain. The CDR3 totals 13 residues. V gave up 2 bases and J gave up 4 bases, with 6 bases separating them. Germline V CDR1 and CDR2: MNHEY, SMNVEV (reference sequence). The CDR3 DNA is TGTGCCAGCAGTTTACAGGTGAATCAGCCCCAGCATTTT. Residues: CASSLQVNQPQHF.

This sequence joins TRBV7-9 and TRBJ1-2; TRBD1 might be the D (5 bases). Trimming cost V 6 bases and J 7 bases, with 18 bases left between them. The germline V gene encodes CDR1 SEHNR and CDR2 FQNEAQ (reference sequence). The CDR3 has 14 residues. The CDR3 reads CASRSTGRGGGYTF. As DNA, the CDR3 is TGTGCCAGCAGATCGACGGGGCGGGGAGGTGGCTACACCTTC.

This clonotype has only a few counts. The chain uses TRBV20-1 and TRBJ1-2; possibly TRBD1 for D (5 bases). Germline CDR1 is DFQATT and CDR2 is SNEGSKA (reference sequence). The V and J ends lost 3 bases and 0 bases respectively, with 17 bases between them. The CDR3 runs to 16 residues. The CDR3 loop is CSARAYRQFSNYGYTF. Written as DNA, the CDR3 is TGCAGTGCTAGGGCTTACCGACAGTTCTCTAACTATGGCTACACCTTC.

This chain joins TRBV4-2 and TRBJ2-3; TRBD2 might be the D (5 bases). Germline lookup yields CDR1 LGHNA and CDR2 YNFKEQ. Between the trimmed V and J ends, which lost 7 bases and 4 bases, there was a span of 12 bases. The CDR3 contains 13 residues. CDR3 nucleotides: TGTGCCAGCAAAGATGCGGGCCCAGATACGCAGTATTTT. It yields the protein CASKDAGPDTQYF.

This clonotype was seen only a few times. The chain carries TRBV3-1 and TRBJ1-6, with a possible D match to TRBD1 (6 bases). The germline V and J ends were trimmed by 4 bases and 7 bases, with 11 bases remaining between them. The CDR3 has 14 residues. Germline assignment: CDR1 LGHDT and CDR2 YNNKEL (reference sequence). CDR3 sequence reads: CASSRGGLNSPLHF. The CDR3 bases are TGTGCCAGCAGCCGCGGGGGCTTGAATTCACCCCTCCACTTT. Combining the CDR3 with reference TRBV3-1 and TRBJ1-6 gives the whole variable domain DTAVSQTPKYLVTQMGNDKSIKCEQNLGHDTMYWYKQDSKKFLKIMFSYNNKELIINETVPNRFSPKSPDKAHLNLHINSLELGDSAVYFCASSRGGLNSPLHFGNGTRLTVT.

This clonotype has just one count. The rearrangement links TRBV20-1 to TRBJ2-7, with 10 bases identical to TRBD2. Germline V gives CDR1 DFQATT, CDR2 SNEGSKA (reference sequence). This CDR3 spans 14 amino acids. V lost 3 bases to trimming and J lost 0 bases; unmatched junction nucleotides: 2. This CDR3 reads CSASGLAASYEQYF. The CDR3 bases are TGCAGTGCTAGCGGACTAGCGGCCTCCTACGAGCAGTACTTC.

This chain joins TRBV9 and TRBJ2-2, with TRBD1 as a possible D gene (6 bases). The CDR3 covers 13 residues. V was shortened by 1 base and J by 5 bases, with 6 bases between the two germline ends. Germline loops: CDR1 SGDLS, CDR2 YYNGEE. CDR3 DNA sequence: TGTGCCAGCAGCGTAAGGGGGACCGGGGAGCTGTTTTTT. Protein: CASSVRGTGELFF.

In regard to this clonotype: An end of the junction does not agree with germline; a read error may underlie this. The chain carries TRBV4-1 and TRBJ2-1; 7 bases are a match to TRBD2. The CDR3 is 17 amino acids. Germline CDR1 and CDR2: MGHRA and YSYEKL. CDR3 in DNA: TGCGCCAACAGCCAAGAGGGCGCGGGAGTTGTCTACAATGAGCAGTTCTTC. Encoded protein: CANSQEGAGVVYNEQFF.

The chain is built from TRBV5-1 and TRBJ1-1; weak D call: TRBD1 (6 bases). The CDR3 sequence is 14 residues long. V lost 0 bases, J lost 5 bases, and 11 bases lay in between. Germline V gene data show CDR1 as SGHRS and CDR2 as YFSETQ. The DNA of the CDR3 is TGCGCCAGCAGCTTGGAAGGGGGGCGGACTGAAGCTTTCTTT. Protein product: CASSLEGGRTEAFF.

This clonotype occurred a few times. The genes are TRBV20-1 and TRBJ2-3, with 8 bases aligning to TRBD2. The junction had 12 bases not matched to a gene; V was cut back by 4 bases and J by 3 bases. Germline CDR1 is DFQATT and CDR2 is SNEGSKA (reference sequence). The CDR3 is 16 residues long. This CDR3 reads CSAIPFGAGDTDTQYF. CDR3 nucleotides: TGCAGTGCTATCCCATTTGGAGCGGGAGATACAGATACGCAGTATTTT.